This T cell receptor beta chain was sequenced for a study of T cell responses to AZD1222 COVID-19 vaccine. This clone showed up just once. This table comes from immunoSEQ multiplex PCR, and its TCRdb copy is limited to in-frame clones, with some not included. In the table there are some 150,000 clones, approximately 90% of which are singletons. The V gene's germline CDR1 is SGHVS and CDR2 FNYEAQ. The length of the CDR3 is 15 residues. V lost 2 bases, J lost 0 bases, and 11 bases lay in between. V gene TRBV7-6 combines with J gene TRBJ2-7; no clear D gene. This TCR derives from an adult in good health. This sample comprised peripheral blood, obtained on day 0 of AZD1222 vaccination. Here the CDR3 reads CASSLSPLSSYEQYF. The CDR3 DNA is TGTGCCAGCAGCTTAAGCCCTCTTAGCTCCTACGAGCAGTACTTC.